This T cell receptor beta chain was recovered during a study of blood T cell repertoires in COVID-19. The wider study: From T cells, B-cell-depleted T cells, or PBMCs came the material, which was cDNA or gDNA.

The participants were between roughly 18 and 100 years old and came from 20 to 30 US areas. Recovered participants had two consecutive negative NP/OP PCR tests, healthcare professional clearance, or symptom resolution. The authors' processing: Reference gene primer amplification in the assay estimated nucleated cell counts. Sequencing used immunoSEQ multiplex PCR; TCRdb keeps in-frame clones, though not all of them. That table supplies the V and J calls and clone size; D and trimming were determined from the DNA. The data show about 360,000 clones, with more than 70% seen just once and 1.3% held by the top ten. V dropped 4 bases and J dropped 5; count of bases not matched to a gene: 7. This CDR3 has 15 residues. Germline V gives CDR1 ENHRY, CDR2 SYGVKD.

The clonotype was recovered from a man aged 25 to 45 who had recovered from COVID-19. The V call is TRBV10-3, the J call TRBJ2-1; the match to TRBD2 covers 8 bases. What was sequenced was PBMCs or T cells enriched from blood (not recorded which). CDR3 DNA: TGTGCCATCAGTGTTGAGCAGCGGGGGCACAATGAGCAGTTCTTC. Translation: CAISVEQRGHNEQFF.